These 17 T cell receptor beta chains originate from one sample sequenced in a study of blood T cell repertoires in COVID-19. TCRdb keeps only in-frame clones here, not all; method: immunoSEQ multiplex PCR. The table records 270,000 or so clones, less than 85% of them present only once. The sequencing input was peripheral blood. These receptors were obtained from a woman aged 18-35 years with acute or convalescent COVID-19.

The V gene is TRBV3-1 (or the pseudogene TRBV3-2), the J gene TRBJ2-2; maybe TRBD2 (5 bases). Germline V lookup: CDR1 LGHDT, CDR2 YNNKEL (reference sequence). V lost 0 bases, J lost 4 bases, and 15 bases lay in between. This CDR3 region has 17 residues. In DNA form, the CDR3 reads TGTGCCAGCAGCCAAGATCGGGGAACCCGGGGCACCGGGGAGCTGTTTTTT. It specifies CASSQDRGTRGTGELFF.

This chain connects TRBV2 to TRBJ1-1; the D gene is possibly TRBD1 (5 bases). The V gene's germline CDR1 is SNHLY and CDR2 FYNNEI. The CDR3 is 13 amino acids. The V gene lost 7 bases and the J gene lost 4 bases, with 13 bases spanning the gap. As DNA, the CDR3 is TGTGCCAGCACACTCAGGGAAGGCACTGAAGCTTTCTTT. Translation: CASTLREGTEAFF.

The chain joins TRBV5-1 to TRBJ2-3; 9 bases map to TRBD2. The germline V gene encodes CDR1 SGHRS and CDR2 YFSETQ. The CDR3 runs to 16 residues. Losses at the gene ends were 4 bases for V and 5 bases for J; bases not matched to a gene: 11. This CDR3 reads CASSLGVAGVQDTQYF. The CDR3 DNA reads TGCGCCAGCAGCCTCGGAGTAGCGGGAGTCCAAGATACGCAGTATTTT.

The chain joins TRBV7-9 to TRBJ2-7; 11 nucleotides line up with TRBD1. Germline assignment: CDR1 SEHNR and CDR2 FQNEAQ (reference sequence). CDR3 length: 15 residues. Trimming cost V 3 bases and J 3 bases; bases outside gene matches: 4. The CDR3 coding sequence is TGTGCCAGCAGCTTCCCCGGGACAGGGGGCTACGAGCAGTACTTC. This gives the protein CASSFPGTGGYEQYF.

The gene calls are TRBV7-2 and TRBJ1-4; a possible D gene is TRBD1 (5 bases). The germline V and J ends were trimmed by 3 bases and 5 bases, with 10 bases remaining between them. Per germline, CDR1 SGHTA and CDR2 FQGNSA. CDR3 length: 14 residues. CDR3 DNA sequence: TGTGCCAGCAGCTTTTCAGGGAACAATGAAAAACTGTTTTTT. Protein sequence: CASSFSGNNEKLFF. Full variable domain (outside the CDR3, taken from reference TRBV7-2 and TRBJ1-4): GAGVSQSPSNKVTEKGKDVELRCDPISGHTALYWYRQSLGQGLEFLIYFQGNSAPDKSGLPSDRFSAERTGGSVSTLTIQRTQQEDSAVYLCASSFSGNNEKLFFGSGTQLSVL.

In its sample, this clone was seen once. This chain joins TRBV6-5 and TRBJ1-2; D is possibly TRBD1 (6 bases). Germline assignment: CDR1 MNHEY and CDR2 SVGAGI. The germline V and J ends were trimmed by 2 bases and 5 bases, with 15 bases remaining between them. The CDR3 is 15 residues long. CDR3 sequence: CASSYQRTVWYGYTF. DNA for the CDR3: TGTGCCAGCAGTTACCAAAGGACAGTTTGGTATGGCTACACCTTC.

This rearrangement joins TRBV24-1 to TRBJ2-7; TRBD1 matches at 10 bases. From germline, CDR1 is KGHDR and CDR2 SFDVKD. The CDR3 extends over 16 amino acids. After removal of 4 bases from V and 2 bases from J, the junction contained 7 bases not matched to a gene. The chain's CDR3 is CATSDEGDRGTYEQYF. The CDR3 nucleotides read TGTGCCACCAGTGACGAGGGGGACAGGGGCACCTACGAGCAGTACTTC.

V is TRBV9 and J is TRBJ2-3; D not resolved. Between the trimmed V and J ends, which lost 0 bases and 2 bases, there was a span of 7 bases. This CDR3 comprises 14 residues. The V gene's germline CDR1 is SGDLS and CDR2 YYNGEE. The chain's CDR3 is CASSVGLPTDTQYF. For the CDR3, the DNA is TGTGCCAGCAGCGTAGGCCTACCCACAGATACGCAGTATTTT. Looking up the rest from reference TRBV9 and TRBJ2-3 gives the full variable domain: DSGVTQTPKHLITATGQRVTLRCSPRSGDLSVYWYQQSLDQGLQFLIQYYNGEERAKGNILERFSAQQFPDLHSELNLSSLELGDSALYFCASSVGLPTDTQYFGPGTRLTVL.

This clone was seen a few times. The chain is built from TRBV12-3 or TRBV12-4 and TRBJ2-7; tentatively, D is TRBD2 (5 bases). This CDR3 comprises 13 residues. Trimming cost V 8 bases and J 10 bases, with 21 bases left between them. CDR3 sequence: CASCPGTHQRQYF. In DNA form, the CDR3 reads TGTGCCAGCTGTCCGGGAACCCACCAAAGACAGTACTTC.

This chain uses TRBV13 with TRBJ2-7, with 14 bases lining up with TRBD2. CDR1 PRHDT and CDR2 FYEKMQ come from the germline V gene (reference sequence). This CDR3 contains 15 residues. Trimming cost V 4 bases and J 4 bases; bases outside gene matches: 3. CDR3 nucleotides: TGTGCCAGCAGCTGGGGACTAGCGGGAGTATACGAGCAGTACTTC. It encodes CASSWGLAGVYEQYF.

The CDR3 DNA reads TGTGCCAGCAGTTACCAGGGGACTAGGATGTACGAGCAGTACTTC. Residues: CASSYQGTRMYEQYF. This chain links TRBV27 with TRBJ2-7; TRBD2 matches at 8 bases. Trimming at V came to 4 bases and at J to 4 bases, leaving 9 bases not matched to a gene. CDR3 length: 15 residues. Germline V gene sequence: CDR1 MNHEY, CDR2 SMNVEV (reference sequence).

The gene calls are TRBV7-8 and TRBJ2-3; weak D call: TRBD1 (5 bases). The CDR3 has 15 amino acids. CDR1 SGHVS and CDR2 FQNEAQ come from the germline V gene. Trimming shortened V by 2 bases and J by 3 bases, and 12 bases separated the two germline ends. The CDR3 DNA sequence: TGTGCCAGCAGCTTACAGGGCTCGATTACAGATACGCAGTATTTT. This codes for CASSLQGSITDTQYF.

The chain employs TRBV7-2 and TRBJ2-5; possibly TRBD2 for D (5 bases). Between the trimmed V and J ends, which lost 2 bases and 2 bases, there was a span of 18 bases. The V gene's germline CDR1 is SGHTA and CDR2 FQGNSA. This CDR3 has 17 residues. CDR3: CASSLRLLTRSQETQYF. In nucleotides, the CDR3 is TGTGCCAGCAGCTTACGGCTACTAACTAGGAGTCAAGAGACCCAGTACTTC.

V is TRBV28 and J is TRBJ2-1; 9 bases map to TRBD1. The CDR3 is 16 residues long. CDR1 and CDR2 from the germline V gene are MDHEN and SYDVKM. Trimming at V came to 5 bases and at J to 6 bases, leaving 11 bases not matched to a gene. The CDR3 loop reads CASSAPGTGTVNEQFF. The CDR3 DNA reads TGTGCCAGCAGTGCCCCCGGGACAGGGACCGTCAATGAGCAGTTCTTC.

The chain links TRBV18 to TRBJ1-1; D is unresolved. V was clipped by 3 bases and J by 1 base, with 9 bases between them. This CDR3 has 14 residues. Germline values: CDR1 KGHSH, CDR2 LQKENI. CDR3 sequence (DNA): TGTGCCAGCTCACCGAGGCATACGAACACTGAAGCTTTCTTT. It codes for CASSPRHTNTEAFF.

This clone was picked up one time. The chain employs TRBV9 and TRBJ2-1, with 16 bases that match TRBD2. V lost 3 bases, J lost 8 bases, and 11 bases stayed unmatched. Germline lookup yields CDR1 SGDLS and CDR2 YYNGEE. This CDR3 is 18 amino acids long. The CDR3 nucleotides read TGTGCCAGCAGCGCGACGGGACTAGCGGGAGGGCCAAGGGATGAGCAGTTCTTC. Protein: CASSATGLAGGPRDEQFF.

This sequence joins TRBV11-2 and TRBJ1-5, with 7 bases lining up with TRBD1. This CDR3 contains 15 residues. V lost 5 bases, J lost 3 bases, and 7 bases stayed unmatched. Germline CDR1 and CDR2: SGHAT and FQNNGV. CDR3 loop: CASSRTGADNQPQHF. The CDR3 DNA follows: TGTGCCAGCAGCCGTACAGGGGCCGACAATCAGCCCCAGCATTTT.